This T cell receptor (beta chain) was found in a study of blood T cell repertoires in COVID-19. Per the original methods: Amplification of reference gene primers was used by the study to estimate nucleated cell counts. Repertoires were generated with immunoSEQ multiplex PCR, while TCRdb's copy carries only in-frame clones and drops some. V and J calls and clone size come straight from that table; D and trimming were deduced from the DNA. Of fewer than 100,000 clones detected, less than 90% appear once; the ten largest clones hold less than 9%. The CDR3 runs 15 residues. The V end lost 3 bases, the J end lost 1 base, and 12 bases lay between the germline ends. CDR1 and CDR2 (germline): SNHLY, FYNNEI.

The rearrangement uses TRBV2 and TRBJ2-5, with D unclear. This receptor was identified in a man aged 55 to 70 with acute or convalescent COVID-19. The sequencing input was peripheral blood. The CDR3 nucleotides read TGTGCCAGCAGTGAGTCGAGACAACTCCAAGAGACCCAGTACTTC. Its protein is CASSESRQLQETQYF.